This TCR beta chain was retrieved from a study of tumor-infiltrating lymphocytes in primary liver carcinoma. Starting from around 0.45 ug of total RNA, TCR beta cDNA was produced with a primer in the constant region. ARM-PCR was slightly modified, and three nested multiplex PCR rounds with it gave rise to the TCR beta libraries. Running 9 to 10 cycles apiece, the first two PCR rounds relied on TRBV1-TRBV30 forward primers together with a C-beta reverse primer. TCRdb passed the multiplex PCR reads through MiXCR, listing each CDR3 protein once. Of 40,000 to 60,000 distinct CDR3 sequences in the sample, 70% to 85% are singletons; the top ten hold 29%. This clonotype was seen at least ten times. CDR1 and CDR2 from the germline V gene are ENHRY and SYGVKD. The V and J ends lost 2 bases and 5 bases respectively, with 13 bases between them. The CDR3 extends over 14 amino acids. Unsorted bulk tissue, about 18-32 mg of it, served as the source for co-extraction of RNA and DNA.

V is TRBV10-3 and J is TRBJ2-7, with a tentative D call TRBD2 (5 bases). The receptor was isolated from a man aged 35 to 55 with primary liver carcinoma and hepatitis B virus infection. The sample comprised liver tumor tissue from sampling region 5. Subset given: tumor region T5, tumor centre. CDR3 bases: TGTGCCATCAGTGAGCGGGGAAAAGAGGACGAGCAGTACTTC. Translated: CAISERGKEDEQYF.